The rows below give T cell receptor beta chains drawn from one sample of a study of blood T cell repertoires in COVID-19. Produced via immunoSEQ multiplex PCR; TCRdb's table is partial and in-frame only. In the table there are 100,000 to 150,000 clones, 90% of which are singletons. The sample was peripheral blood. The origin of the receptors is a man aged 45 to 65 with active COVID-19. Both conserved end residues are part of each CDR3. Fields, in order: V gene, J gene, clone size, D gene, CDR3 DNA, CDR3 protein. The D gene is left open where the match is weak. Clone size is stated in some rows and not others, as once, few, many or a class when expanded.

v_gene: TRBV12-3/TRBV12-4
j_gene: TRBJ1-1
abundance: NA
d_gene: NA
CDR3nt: TGTGCCAGCAGTCCGTCCTGGGCCACTGAAGCTTTCTTT
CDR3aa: CASSPSWATEAFF

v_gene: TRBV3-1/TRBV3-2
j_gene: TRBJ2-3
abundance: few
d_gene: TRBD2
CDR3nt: TGTGCCAGCAGCCAACGGACTAGCGGGACCCCAGATACGCAGTATTTT
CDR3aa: CASSQRTSGTPDTQYF

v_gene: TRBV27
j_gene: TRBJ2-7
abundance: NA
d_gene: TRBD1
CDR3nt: TGTGCCAGCTCCCCGGGACAGGGGAAGCACGAGCAGTACTTC
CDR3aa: CASSPGQGKHEQYF

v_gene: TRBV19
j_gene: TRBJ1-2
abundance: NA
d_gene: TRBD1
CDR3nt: TGTGCCAGTAGCCTCAGGGACAGGGTCGGCTACACCTTC
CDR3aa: CASSLRDRVGYTF

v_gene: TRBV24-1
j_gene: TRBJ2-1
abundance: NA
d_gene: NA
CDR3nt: TGTGCCACCAGCTATTACAATGAGCAGTTCTTC
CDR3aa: CATSYYNEQFF

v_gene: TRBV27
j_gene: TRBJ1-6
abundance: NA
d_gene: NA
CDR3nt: TGTGCCAGCAGTTATTCCGGGTTAATGGTTAGCTCCTATAATTCACCCCTCCACTTT
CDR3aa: CASSYSGLMVSSYNSPLHF

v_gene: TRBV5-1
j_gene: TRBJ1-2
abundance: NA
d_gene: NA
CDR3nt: TGCGCCAGCAGCACCGGGCAGGGAAACTATGGCTACACCTTC
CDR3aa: CASSTGQGNYGYTF

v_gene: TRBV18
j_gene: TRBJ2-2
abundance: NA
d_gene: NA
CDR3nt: TGTGCCAGCTCACCAATCGGTCCCACCGGGGAGCTGTTTTTT
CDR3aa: CASSPIGPTGELFF

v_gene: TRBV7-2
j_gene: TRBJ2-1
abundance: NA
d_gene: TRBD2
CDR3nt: TGTGCCAGCAGCTTTCCAGCGGGGGACTACAATGAGCAGTTCTTC
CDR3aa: CASSFPAGDYNEQFF

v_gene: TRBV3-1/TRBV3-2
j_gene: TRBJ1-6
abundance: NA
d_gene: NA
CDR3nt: TGTGCCAGCGGGGGCCCCGGGAATTCACCCCTCCACTTT
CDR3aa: CASGGPGNSPLHF

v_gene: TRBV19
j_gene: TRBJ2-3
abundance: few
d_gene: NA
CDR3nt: TGTGCCAGTAGTATCTCAGCGGCTGGGAATACGCAGTATTTT
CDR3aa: CASSISAAGNTQYF

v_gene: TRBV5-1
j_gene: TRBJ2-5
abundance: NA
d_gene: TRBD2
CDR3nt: TGCGCCAGCAGCCAGGGTAGGACTAGCGGGGCGTCCTTCCAAGAGACCCAGTACTTC
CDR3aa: CASSQGRTSGASFQETQYF

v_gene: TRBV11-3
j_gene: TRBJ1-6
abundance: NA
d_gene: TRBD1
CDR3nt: TGTGCCAGCAGCTTGAGGACAGGGGCCAATTCACCCCTCCACTTT
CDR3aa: CASSLRTGANSPLHF

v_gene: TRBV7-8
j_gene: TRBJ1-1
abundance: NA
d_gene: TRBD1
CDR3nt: TGTGCCAGCAGCCAAAACAGGGGGCTCAGTGAAGCTTTCTTT
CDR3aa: CASSQNRGLSEAFF

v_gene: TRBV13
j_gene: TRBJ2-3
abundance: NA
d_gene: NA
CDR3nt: TGTGCCAGCAGCGCGACCCTAGCGCAGACGCAGTATTTT
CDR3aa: CASSATLAQTQYF

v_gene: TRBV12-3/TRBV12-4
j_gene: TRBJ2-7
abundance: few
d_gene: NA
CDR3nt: TGTGCCAGCAGTTTAGCGCGAGGGTACGAGCAGTACTTC
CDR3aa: CASSLARGYEQYF

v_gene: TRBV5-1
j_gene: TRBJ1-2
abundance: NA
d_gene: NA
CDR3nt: TGCGCCAGCAGCTTGAACAGTCAAAATGATGGCTACACCTTC
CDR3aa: CASSLNSQNDGYTF

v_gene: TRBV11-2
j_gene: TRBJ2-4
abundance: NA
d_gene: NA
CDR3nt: TGTGCCAGCAGTGCTGCGCCCCGGGTTGCCAAAAACATTCAGTACTTC
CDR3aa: CASSAAPRVAKNIQYF

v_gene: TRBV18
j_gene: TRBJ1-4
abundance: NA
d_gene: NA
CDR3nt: TGTGCCAGCTCCCCGGCGGGAGGGGACGAAAAACTGTTTTTT
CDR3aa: CASSPAGGDEKLFF

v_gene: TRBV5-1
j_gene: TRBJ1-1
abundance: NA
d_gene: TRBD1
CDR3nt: TGCGCCAGCAGCTTAGGACAGGACACTGAAGCTTTCTTT
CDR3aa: CASSLGQDTEAFF

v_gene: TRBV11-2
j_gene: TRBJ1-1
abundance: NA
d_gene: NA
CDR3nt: TGTGCCAGCAGCTTAGGGGCTTTCCCGAACACTGAAGCTTTCTTT
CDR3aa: CASSLGAFPNTEAFF

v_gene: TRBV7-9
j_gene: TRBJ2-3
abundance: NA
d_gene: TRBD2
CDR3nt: TGTGCCAGCAGCATTCTAGCGGGGGCTGGAGATACGCAGTATTTT
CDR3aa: CASSILAGAGDTQYF

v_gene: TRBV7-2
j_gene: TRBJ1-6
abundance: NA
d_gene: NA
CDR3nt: TGTGCCAGCAGCTTGGCAAGCTCCTATAATTCACCCCTCCACTTT
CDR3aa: CASSLASSYNSPLHF

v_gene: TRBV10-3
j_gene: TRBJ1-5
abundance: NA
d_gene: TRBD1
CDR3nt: TGTGCCATCAGTCCGGGACAGGGGGGTAATCAGCCCCAGCATTTT
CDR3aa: CAISPGQGGNQPQHF

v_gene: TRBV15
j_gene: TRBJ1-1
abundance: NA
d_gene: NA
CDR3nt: TGTGCCACCAGCAGAGATTTGACGGGGAACACTGAAGCTTTCTTT
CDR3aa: CATSRDLTGNTEAFF

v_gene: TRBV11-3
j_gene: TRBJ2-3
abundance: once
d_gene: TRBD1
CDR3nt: TGTGCCAGCAGCCCAGGACAGGGAAACACAGATACGCAGTATTTT
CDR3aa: CASSPGQGNTDTQYF

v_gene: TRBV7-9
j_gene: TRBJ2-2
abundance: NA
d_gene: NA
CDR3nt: TGTGCCAGCAGCCGCATAAAGGGGGCGGGGTCCTCGAACACCGGGGAGCTGTTTTTT
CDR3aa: CASSRIKGAGSSNTGELFF

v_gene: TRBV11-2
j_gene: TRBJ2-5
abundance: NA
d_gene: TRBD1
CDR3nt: TGTGCCAGCAGCTTACCAGGGGGCCAATTGAGCCAGTACTTC
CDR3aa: CASSLPGGQLSQYF

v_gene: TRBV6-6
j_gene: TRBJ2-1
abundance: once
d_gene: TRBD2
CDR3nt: TGTGCCAGCACCCTTACGTCGGCGGGAGGGGATGAGCAGTTCTTC
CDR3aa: CASTLTSAGGDEQFF

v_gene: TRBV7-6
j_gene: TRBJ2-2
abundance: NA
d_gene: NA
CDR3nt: TGTGCCAGCAGCTCAGGAACCTTGAACACCGGGGAGCTGTTTTTT
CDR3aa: CASSSGTLNTGELFF

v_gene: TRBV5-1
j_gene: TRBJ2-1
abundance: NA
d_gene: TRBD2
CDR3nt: TGCGCCAGCAGCTTGACTAGCGGGAGCTTGTTCAATGAGCAGTTCTTC
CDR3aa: CASSLTSGSLFNEQFF

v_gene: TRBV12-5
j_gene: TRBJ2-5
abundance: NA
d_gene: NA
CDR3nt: TGTGCTAGTGGTCCGTCTCGGGGGGCGCTTCTTAAAGGCCAAGAGACCCAGTACTTC
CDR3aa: CASGPSRGALLKGQETQYF

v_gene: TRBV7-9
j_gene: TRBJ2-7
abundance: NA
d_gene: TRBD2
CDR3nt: TGTGCCAGCAGCTTAGCTAGCGGGGGGTCTTACGAGCAGTACTTC
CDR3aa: CASSLASGGSYEQYF

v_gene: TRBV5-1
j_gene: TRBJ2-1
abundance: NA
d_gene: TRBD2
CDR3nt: TGCGCCAGCAGCTTGGAGACTAGCTTCGATGAGCAGTTCTTC
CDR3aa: CASSLETSFDEQFF

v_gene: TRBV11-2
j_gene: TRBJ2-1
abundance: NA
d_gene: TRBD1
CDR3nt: TGTGCCAGCAGCCCAAACCCCACAGGGGGCGAGCAGTTCTTC
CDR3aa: CASSPNPTGGEQFF

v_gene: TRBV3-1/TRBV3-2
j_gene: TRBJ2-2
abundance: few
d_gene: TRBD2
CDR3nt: TGTGCCAGCAGCCAAGCCGGGACTAGCGGGACCGGGGAGCTGTTTTTT
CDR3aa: CASSQAGTSGTGELFF

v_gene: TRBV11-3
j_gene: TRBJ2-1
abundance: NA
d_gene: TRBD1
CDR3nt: TGTGCCAGCAGCTCCCAGGGGGCAAACTCCTACAATGAGCAGTTCTTC
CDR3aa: CASSSQGANSYNEQFF

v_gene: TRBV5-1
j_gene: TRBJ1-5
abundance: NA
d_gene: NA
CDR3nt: TGCGCCAGCAGCTTGGGAGCCGATCAGCCCCAGCATTTT
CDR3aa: CASSLGADQPQHF